What follows are 18 T cell receptor beta chains derived from one specimen sequenced in a study of cytomegalovirus exposure and HLA in healthy donors. The PCR used 60 Vbeta and 13 Jbeta primers. Sequenced by immunoSEQ multiplex PCR; TCRdb stores in-frame clones only, minus some. The sample comprises roughly 150,000 clones, 81% of which are singletons, and 1.5% to 2% rests with the top ten. What was sequenced was PBMCs. The receptors were sampled from a woman aged 18-35 years in good health and CMV-seronegative.

The rearrangement uses TRBV7-6 and TRBJ2-1; D gene ambiguous. The CDR3 is 17 amino acids. Germline V lookup: CDR1 SGHVS, CDR2 FNYEAQ. Trimming removed 2 bases from V and 8 bases from J, with 22 bases in between. CDR3 sequence (DNA): TGTGCCAGCAGCTTATTTTTTAGTCCGACTTCGCCCTATGAGCAGTTCTTC. Translation: CASSLFFSPTSPYEQFF.

DNA for the CDR3: TGTGCCAGCAAGTGGAGTCTTCGGGAGGCTTTCTTT. It specifies CASKWSLREAFF. J is TRBJ1-1 and V is TRBV6-1, with unresolved D. Trimming stripped 7 bases from V and 11 bases from J, with 17 bases between. Germline V gene sequence: CDR1 MNHNS, CDR2 SASEGT. The CDR3 sequence is 12 residues long.

The V gene is TRBV10-3, the J gene TRBJ2-5, with TRBD2 as a possible D gene (6 bases). V was cut by 4 bases and J by 0 bases, with 18 bases left in between. CDR3 length equals 17 residues. Germline CDR1 reads ENHRY; CDR2 reads SYGVKD. The CDR3 DNA reads TGTGCCATCAGTGGGCGACCGGGAGTGGGGAACCAAGAGACCCAGTACTTC. Residues: CAISGRPGVGNQETQYF.

CDR3 nucleotides: TGTGCCAGCAGTCATGGGACATTGTACGAGCAGTACTTC. Translated, it gives CASSHGTLYEQYF. The chain links TRBV28 to TRBJ2-7, with D tentatively TRBD1 (6 bases). V was trimmed by 5 bases and J by 4 bases, leaving 12 bases between them. This CDR3 comprises 13 residues. Germline lookup yields CDR1 MDHEN and CDR2 SYDVKM.

This chain links TRBV27 with TRBJ1-1, with D possibly being TRBD1 (6 bases). Trimming pared 4 bases from V and 3 bases from J, leaving 15 bases between. From germline, CDR1 is MNHEY and CDR2 SMNVEV (reference sequence). This CDR3 contains 15 residues. The CDR3: CASSSRGRWYTEAFF. CDR3 DNA sequence: TGTGCCAGCAGTTCCAGGGGTAGATGGTACACTGAAGCTTTCTTT.

This clone was detected many times. The J gene is TRBJ2-7, the V gene TRBV27; 8 bases agree with TRBD1. Trimming at V came to 5 bases and at J to 0 bases, leaving 9 bases not matched to a gene. This CDR3 is built from 16 residues. Germline-derived CDR1 and CDR2 are MNHEY and SMNVEV (reference sequence). The CDR3 nucleotides read TGTGCCAGCAGTCGAGGACAGGGATCAAGCTCCTACGAGCAGTACTTC. Amino acids: CASSRGQGSSSYEQYF.

The gene calls are TRBV19 and TRBJ1-3; 8 nucleotides line up with TRBD1. Per germline, CDR1 LNHDA and CDR2 SQIVND (reference sequence). The V gene end was trimmed by 4 bases and the J gene end by 2 bases; junction bases not matched to a gene: 4. The CDR3 is made up of 15 amino acids. As DNA, the CDR3 is TGTGCCAGTAGTACAACAGGGGGTGCTGGAAACACCATATATTTT. It yields the protein CASSTTGGAGNTIYF.

The chain couples TRBV5-6 to TRBJ1-1; TRBD1 might be the D (5 bases). V lost 3 bases, J lost 1 base, and 10 bases lay in between. CDR1 and CDR2 from the germline V gene are SGHDT and YYEEEE. This CDR3 is built from 14 residues. This CDR3 reads CASSSFDRNTEAFF. The CDR3 region has the DNA TGTGCCAGCAGCTCCTTCGACAGGAACACTGAAGCTTTCTTT.

The chain couples TRBV5-1 to TRBJ2-1, with 9 bases that match TRBD2. CDR3 size: 12 residues. The germline gives CDR1 SGHRS, CDR2 YFSETQ. V dropped 4 bases and J dropped 15; count of bases not matched to a gene: 8. DNA for the CDR3: TGCGCCAGCAGCGCCCGGACTAGCGAATGGTTCTTC. Translating it yields CASSARTSEWFF.

The V gene is TRBV27, the J gene TRBJ1-1, with TRBD1 identical over 7 bases. The germline gives CDR1 MNHEY, CDR2 SMNVEV (reference sequence). With V trimmed by 5 bases and J by 7 bases, 7 bases remained unmatched. CDR3 length: 13 amino acids. CDR3 sequence: CASSQGTAIEAFF. CDR3 DNA sequence: TGTGCCAGCAGTCAAGGGACAGCCATTGAAGCTTTCTTT.

The J gene is TRBJ1-4, the V gene TRBV11-2, with TRBD1 as a possible D gene (6 bases). Trimming took off 1 base at V and 4 bases at J, with 10 bases between the two ends. The CDR3 is made up of 15 amino acids. Per the germline V gene, CDR1 is SGHAT and CDR2 is FQNNGV. CDR3 in DNA: TGTGCCAGCAGCTTAGCTAGGACAGTTAATGAAAAACTGTTTTTT. The encoded protein is CASSLARTVNEKLFF.

This rearrangement joins TRBV5-6 to TRBJ2-1; 9 nucleotides agree with TRBD1. Germline values: CDR1 SGHDT, CDR2 YYEEEE. J gave up 7 bases and V 3 bases, and 8 bases lay outside the gene matches. The CDR3 is 15 amino acids. The CDR3 reads CASSSTGGRPNEQFF. The CDR3, as DNA: TGTGCCAGCAGCTCAACAGGGGGCCGTCCGAATGAGCAGTTCTTC. The whole variable domain, remainder taken from reference TRBV5-6 and TRBJ2-1, is DAGVTQSPTHLIKTRGQQVTLRCSPKSGHDTVSWYQQALGQGPQFIFQYYEEEERQRGNFPDRFSGHQFPNYSSELNVNALLLGDSALYLCASSSTGGRPNEQFFGPGTRLTVL.

This clone has only a few counts. V usage is TRBV4-1 and J usage is TRBJ1-3; D call uncertain. The V and J ends lost 0 bases and 9 bases respectively, with 18 bases between them. This CDR3 is built from 16 residues. The germline CDR1 and CDR2 sequences are MGHRA and YSYEKL. The CDR3 region is CASSQDGYPGRSTIYF. The CDR3 DNA sequence: TGCGCCAGCAGCCAAGATGGGTACCCCGGCCGGAGCACCATATATTTT.

V and J are TRBV9 and TRBJ2-2, with no clear D. Per germline, CDR1 SGDLS and CDR2 YYNGEE. CDR3 size: 12 residues. Trimming stripped 4 bases from V and 8 bases from J, with 9 bases between. Here the CDR3 reads CASSPQWGELFF. DNA of the CDR3: TGTGCCAGCAGCCCGCAGTGGGGGGAGCTGTTTTTT.

The chain employs TRBV5-4 and TRBJ2-5; TRBD1 matches at 9 bases. Germline CDR1 is SGHNT and CDR2 is YYREEE (reference sequence). The CDR3 is 14 residues long. V was pared by 0 bases and J by 4 bases, with 1 base of the junction left unmatched. As DNA, the CDR3 is TGTGCCAGCAGCTTGGGGACAGGGGTAGAGACCCAGTACTTC. This sequence encodes CASSLGTGVETQYF.

The chain uses TRBV5-5 and TRBJ2-2; TRBD1 matches at 9 bases. The CDR3 is made up of 17 amino acids. Germline V gene data show CDR1 as SGHKS and CDR2 as YYEKEE (reference sequence). The V and J ends lost 1 base and 3 bases, in that order; junction bases with no gene match: 7. CDR3 sequence: CASSLIPGQGDTGELFF. The CDR3 DNA reads TGTGCCAGCAGCTTGATTCCGGGACAGGGTGACACCGGGGAGCTGTTTTTT.

This rearrangement joins TRBV6-1 to TRBJ1-4, with 7 bases fitting TRBD1. The CDR3 is 16 amino acids. Germline V lookup: CDR1 MNHNS, CDR2 SASEGT. The J segment lost 0 bases and the V segment lost 4 bases, leaving 5 bases of the junction unmatched. CDR3 amino acids: CASSGRQGATNEKLFF. In DNA form, the CDR3 reads TGTGCCAGCAGTGGAAGACAGGGAGCAACTAATGAAAAACTGTTTTTT.

The DNA for the CDR3 is TGTGCCAGCAGCTTGACCGGGACAGGGAGGAACACTGAAGCTTTCTTT. Residues: CASSLTGTGRNTEAFF. The rearrangement uses TRBV7-3 and TRBJ1-1; TRBD1 matches at 9 bases. The length of the CDR3 is 16 residues. Germline CDR1 reads SGHTA; CDR2 reads FQGTGA. Losses at the gene ends were 3 bases for V and 1 base for J; bases not matched to a gene: 6.